A selection of T cell receptor beta chains follows, all from one sample in a study of shared clonotypes between healthy human individuals. The data were produced by immunoSEQ multiplex PCR, yet TCRdb's version contains in-frame clones alone and is incomplete. The table records under 1 million clones, about 92% of them present only once. Sequenced: naive CD8+ T cells sorted from blood. The source of these receptors is a man aged 25 to 40 in good health. Each CDR3 is given with its conserved first and last residue. The D gene is left open where the match is weak. Clone size is shown for a subset of rows, as once, few, many or a class of expanded clone.

CSARYPSGGDTQYF TGCAGCGCCCGTTACCCTTCGGGAGGAGATACGCAGTATTTT . TRBD2 TRBJ2-3 TRBV29-1
CASSPGGGKLFF TGTGCCAGCAGTCCAGGGGGAGGAAAACTGTTTTTT . TRBD1 TRBJ1-4 TRBV25-1
CASSLYNLGNTIYF TGTGCCAGCAGCTTATATAATTTGGGAAACACCATATATTTT . . TRBJ1-3 TRBV7-9
CASSPQGHFTSNTGELFF TGTGCCAGCTCACCGCAGGGCCATTTTACCTCGAACACCGGGGAGCTGTTTTTT . . TRBJ2-2 TRBV18
CASSFTGTGYNEQFF TGTGCCAGCAGTTTTACCGGGACAGGTTACAATGAGCAGTTCTTC . TRBD1 TRBJ2-1 TRBV7-9
CASSPGDAGTDTQYF TGTGCCAGCAGCCCAGGGGACGCGGGCACAGATACGCAGTATTTT . . TRBJ2-3 TRBV11-3
CASSYYQGLYEQYF TGTGCCAGCAGTTACTATCAGGGACTCTACGAGCAGTACTTC few . TRBJ2-7 TRBV6-5
CASSEGGEQYF TGTGCCAGCAGTGAGGGGGGCGAGCAGTACTTC . . TRBJ2-7 TRBV6-6
CASSPDAAPNYGYTF TGTGCCAGCTCACCAGACGCAGCTCCTAACTATGGCTACACCTTC few . TRBJ1-2 TRBV18
CASSLGTGRTETQYF TGCGCCAGCAGCCTAGGGACAGGGAGGACTGAGACCCAGTACTTC . TRBD1 TRBJ2-5 TRBV4-3
CASSSHLAGAPYEQYF TGTGCCAGCAGCTCGCACCTAGCGGGAGCGCCCTACGAGCAGTACTTC once TRBD2 TRBJ2-7 TRBV13
CASSVTGTSGRGSTGELFF TGTGCCAGCAGCGTAACCGGGACTAGCGGGAGGGGCAGCACCGGGGAGCTGTTTTTT . TRBD2 TRBJ2-2 TRBV9
CASSLRTGGFYEQYF TGTGCCAGCAGTCTACGGACAGGGGGCTTCTACGAGCAGTACTTC . TRBD1 TRBJ2-7 TRBV27
CASSEYADEQFF TGTGCCAGCAGTGAATACGCAGATGAGCAGTTCTTC . . TRBJ2-1 TRBV25-1
CASNLAGGRDEQFF TGTGCCAGCAATTTAGCGGGAGGCAGGGATGAGCAGTTCTTC . TRBD2 TRBJ2-1 TRBV7-9
CAISESLNQPQHF TGTGCCATCAGTGAGTCGCTTAATCAGCCCCAGCATTTT . . TRBJ1-5 TRBV10-3
CASQLQGGTEAFF TGTGCCAGTCAGTTACAGGGGGGGACTGAAGCTTTCTTT . TRBD1 TRBJ1-1 TRBV19
CASSMVALREVWGEQYF TGTGCCAGTAGTATGGTGGCCCTTCGGGAGGTTTGGGGCGAGCAGTACTTC . TRBD2 TRBJ2-7 TRBV19
CASSSDTGTSVSGELFF TGTGCCAGCAGCTCGGATACCGGGACTAGCGTTTCCGGGGAGCTGTTTTTT . TRBD2 TRBJ2-2 TRBV5-5
CASSGQRGGPYEQYF TGTGCCAGCAGCGGGCAGCGGGGAGGTCCCTACGAGCAGTACTTC once TRBD2 TRBJ2-7 TRBV13
CASGGAGLTYEQYF TGTGCCAGCGGCGGAGCGGGACTAACCTACGAGCAGTACTTC . TRBD2 TRBJ2-7 TRBV13
CASSLGGHEQYF TGTGCCAGCAGCTTGGGGGGCCACGAGCAGTACTTC . . TRBJ2-7 TRBV5-5